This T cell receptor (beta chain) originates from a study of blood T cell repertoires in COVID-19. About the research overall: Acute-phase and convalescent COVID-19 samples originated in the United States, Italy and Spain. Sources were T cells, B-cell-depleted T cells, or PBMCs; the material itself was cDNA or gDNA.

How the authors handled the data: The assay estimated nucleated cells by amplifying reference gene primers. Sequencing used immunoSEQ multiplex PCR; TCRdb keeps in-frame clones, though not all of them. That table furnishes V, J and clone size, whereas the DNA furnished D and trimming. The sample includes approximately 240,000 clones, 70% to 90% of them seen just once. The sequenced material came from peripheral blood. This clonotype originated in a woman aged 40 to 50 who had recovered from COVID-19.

CDR3 loop: CASSQGTGVNYEQYF. Here the CDR3 DNA reads TGCGCCAGCAGCCAAGGAACAGGGGTTAACTACGAGCAGTACTTC. The genes are TRBV4-1 and TRBJ2-7, with 7 nucleotides matching TRBD1. The CDR3 runs to 15 residues. CDR1 MGHRA and CDR2 YSYEKL come from the germline V gene. V trimming: 1 base; J trimming: 3 bases; junction bases outside the gene matches: 6.